This TCR beta chain came from a study of T cell repertoires in cytomegalovirus infection. In the study overall: Matching HLA type and CMV infection were both indicated by public TCR beta signatures. Study-level points and caveats: Predominance within the ex vivo response was attributable to HLA-C-restricted CMV-specific TCR beta clonotypes.

One entry per CDR3 protein results from TCRdb running MiXCR on the reads. The table has some 680,000 distinct CDR3 sequences, less than 40% seen once. In the case of this clonotype: The antigen remains undetermined. A much larger clone differs from this one at a single base, so this may be a read error.

Sequencing was performed on PBMCs. The receptor was isolated from a human donor in good health (CMV status not recorded). Some clones in this sample may be carry-over from other donors' samples.

CDR3 protein: CARSENLARANYGYTF. CDR3 DNA: TGTGCCCGCAGTGAAAATTTGGCCAGGGCCAACTATGGCTACACCTTC. This sequence joins TRBV6-1 and TRBJ1-2; the D gene is possibly TRBD1 (5 bases). This CDR3 spans 16 amino acids. Germline assignment: CDR1 MNHNS and CDR2 SASEGT.